This is a list of T cell receptor beta chains from one sample in a study of T cells in Graves' hyperthyroidism and ophthalmopathy. TCRdb processed the multiplex PCR reads anew with MiXCR; each CDR3 protein has one entry. Altogether around 690,000 distinct CDR3 sequences are present, roughly a sixth being singletons, with the ten largest covering about 14%. The sample was blood. The receptor source for this set is a man between 50 and 59 years old with Graves' hyperthyroidism. CDR3s leave out the opening cysteine and the closing phenylalanine or tryptophan.

V	J	CDR3
TRBV30	TRBJ2-5	AWTNGWGGETQY
TRBV29-1	TRBJ1-1	SVESTEYTEAF
TRBV19	TRBJ1-5	ASSGAIGPNQPQH
TRBV3-1	TRBJ1-2	ASSQATANGYT
TRBV28	TRBJ1-2	ASSIGQVYGYT
TRBV5-6	TRBJ2-5	ASSPRRRQETQY
TRBV5-1	TRBJ2-7	ASSLGAGGKLIYEQY
TRBV19	TRBJ1-1	ASSPARESNTEAF
TRBV6-1	TRBJ2-2	ASRVLVNTGELF
TRBV14	TRBJ2-7	ASSPLGGGTYEQY
TRBV29-1	TRBJ2-7	SVGVAGTYEQY
TRBV24-1	TRBJ2-1	ATSVVSGTENEQF
TRBV27	TRBJ1-5	ASSPVGGFNQPQH
TRBV27	TRBJ1-1	ASGHRVGTEAF
TRBV28	TRBJ2-5	ASSPPPGAQETQY
TRBV12-3/TRBV12-4	TRBJ1-1	ASSPEVWGEGTEAF
TRBV12-3/TRBV12-4	TRBJ2-1	ASSAGPGQF
TRBV30	TRBJ2-1	AWSVSGQPGLEQF
TRBV15	TRBJ2-1	ATSRDGLAGDNEQF
TRBV12-3/TRBV12-4	TRBJ1-1	ASSLQGGSTEAF
TRBV24-1	TRBJ2-3	ATSDVAGGRADTQY
TRBV12-3/TRBV12-4	TRBJ2-6	ASTFDMGQGRSGANVLT
TRBV2	TRBJ1-5	ASRNAGRGNQPQH
TRBV9	TRBJ2-1	ASSVVSGLAGAEQF
TRBV20-1	TRBJ2-7	SASSQQGGGYEQY
TRBV2	TRBJ2-7	ASTVGYEQY
TRBV7-3	TRBJ2-2	ASSRGTVRNTGELF
TRBV2	TRBJ2-1	ASSARTSGSDEQF